The next 13 T cell receptor beta chains were all read from a single sample in a study of T cells in Graves' hyperthyroidism and ophthalmopathy. From RNA transcripts, TCR beta CDR3 regions were amplified. HTBI primers were employed in a first-round RT-PCR of the TCR CDR3. TCRdb independently ran MiXCR on the multiplex PCR reads; one entry per CDR3 protein. Of around 600,000 distinct CDR3 sequences listed, 14% are singletons. Material for sequencing was blood. The receptors derive from a woman between 18 and 29 years old with Graves' ophthalmopathy.

This clonotype was observed at least ten times. This chain joins TRBV5-1 and TRBJ2-2, with unresolved D. The length of the CDR3 is 14 residues. V was shortened by 4 bases and J by 5 bases, with 12 bases between the two germline ends. Germline V gives CDR1 SGHRS, CDR2 YFSETQ. In DNA form, the CDR3 reads TGCGCCAGCAGCCCGCAGGTGGGAACCGGGGAGCTGTTTTTT. Protein product: CASSPQVGTGELFF.

The rearrangement joins TRBV12-3 or TRBV12-4 to TRBJ2-3; 10 bases agree with TRBD2. After removal of 11 bases from V and 5 bases from J, the junction contained 4 bases not matched to a gene. The CDR3 sequence is 12 residues long. The CDR3: CAGGTSEDTQYF. Here the CDR3 DNA reads TGTGCCGGAGGGACTAGCGAAGATACGCAGTATTTT.

This chain connects TRBV7-3 to TRBJ1-1; TRBD1 matches at 8 bases. Germline CDR1 reads SGHTA; CDR2 reads FQGTGA. CDR3 size: 17 residues. With V trimmed by 4 bases and J by 1 base, 11 bases remained unmatched. The CDR3 region is CASSSNTGTGGNTEAFF. The CDR3 coding sequence is TGTGCCAGCAGCTCAAATACCGGGACAGGCGGGAACACTGAAGCTTTCTTT.

This clonotype was recorded many times. The V gene is TRBV20-1, the J gene TRBJ2-7; 12 bases fit TRBD2. The CDR3 is made up of 14 amino acids. The ends lost 6 bases at V and 6 bases at J; junction bases unmatched: 9. Germline CDR1 is DFQATT and CDR2 is SNEGSKA (reference sequence). CDR3 sequence: CSANPGLAGSEQYF. CDR3 DNA sequence: TGCAGTGCAAACCCGGGACTAGCGGGTTCCGAGCAGTACTTC.

The sample holds many counts of this clonotype. V is TRBV12-3 or TRBV12-4 and J is TRBJ2-5; no clear D. V dropped 5 bases and J dropped 2 bases, with 12 bases sitting between them. The CDR3 has 14 residues. CDR3 sequence: CASSLTSPQETQYF. The CDR3, as DNA: TGTGCCAGCAGTCTCACCAGCCCACAAGAGACCCAGTACTTC.

V and J are TRBV18 and TRBJ2-1, with D perhaps given as TRBD1 or TRBD2 (5 bases each). The germline CDR1 and CDR2 sequences are KGHSH and LQKENI. V lost 0 bases and J 8 bases, leaving 11 bases between the germline ends. CDR3 length: 14 amino acids. CDR3 sequence (DNA): TGTGCCAGCTCACCACCGGGGACCCCATATGAGCAGTTCTTC. Its protein is CASSPPGTPYEQFF.

This clonotype was seen repeatedly, ten times or more. V is TRBV6-1 and J is TRBJ1-6, with D unclear. Per germline, CDR1 MNHNS and CDR2 SASEGT. Trimming took off 5 bases at V and 5 bases at J, with 22 bases between the two ends. The CDR3 totals 18 residues. This chain's CDR3 is CASSYPRGSAGNNSPLHF. CDR3 sequence (DNA): TGTGCCAGCAGTTATCCGCGGGGTAGTGCGGGAAATAATTCACCCCTCCACTTT.

This clonotype was detected only a few times. The chain joins TRBV9 to TRBJ2-7, with D possibly TRBD2 on 6 matching bases. CDR1 SGDLS and CDR2 YYNGEE come from the germline V gene. This CDR3 is 15 amino acids long. V was clipped by 0 bases and J by 0 bases, with 10 bases between them. CDR3 DNA sequence: TGTGCCAGCAGCGTAGGCGGGGCCCCCTCCTACGAGCAGTACTTC. Translated, it gives CASSVGGAPSYEQYF.

Ten or more counts support this clonotype. The chain uses TRBV11-2 and TRBJ2-1, with 9 bases that match TRBD2. Trimming cost V 4 bases and J 4 bases; bases outside gene matches: 5. The CDR3 has 15 amino acids. The germline gives CDR1 SGHAT, CDR2 FQNNGV. CDR3 residues: CASSSVAGAYNEQFF. The CDR3 nucleotides read TGTGCCAGCAGCTCCGTAGCGGGAGCTTACAATGAGCAGTTCTTC.

This clonotype came up many times. The chain joins TRBV11-2 to TRBJ2-7; D not certain. The CDR3 is 12 residues long. CDR1 and CDR2 from the germline V gene are SGHAT and FQNNGV. The germline V and J ends were trimmed by 4 bases and 4 bases, with 8 bases remaining between them. The CDR3 here is CASSWAAYEQYF. In DNA form, the CDR3 reads TGTGCCAGCAGCTGGGCAGCATACGAGCAGTACTTC.

This clonotype has a handful of counts. The genes are TRBV20-1 and TRBJ2-1; D unresolved. Germline V gene sequence: CDR1 DFQATT, CDR2 SNEGSKA (reference sequence). The CDR3 has 10 residues. The V and J ends lost 3 bases and 7 bases respectively, with 4 bases between them. DNA for the CDR3: TGCAGTGCTAGCCCGAATGAGCAGTTCTTC. Protein sequence: CSASPNEQFF.

This clonotype was recorded at least ten times. The chain links TRBV7-8 to TRBJ1-4; D unclear. The CDR3 covers 16 residues. Germline values: CDR1 SGHVS, CDR2 FQNEAQ. V gave up 5 bases and J gave up 3 bases, with 16 bases separating them. This CDR3 reads CASSPRPGPPNEKLFF. CDR3 nucleotides: TGTGCCAGCAGCCCTCGACCGGGTCCTCCTAATGAAAAACTGTTTTTT. Complete variable domain (other parts from reference TRBV7-8 and TRBJ1-4): GAGVSQSPRYKVAKRGQDVALRCDPISGHVSLFWYQQALGQGPEFLTYFQNEAQLDKSGLPSDRFFAERPEGSVSTLKIQRTQQEDSAVYLCASSPRPGPPNEKLFFGSGTQLSVL.

This rearrangement joins TRBV19 to TRBJ2-1; TRBD2 might be the D (5 bases). Germline assignment: CDR1 LNHDA and CDR2 SQIVND (reference sequence). The CDR3 consists of 13 residues. V lost 9 bases, J lost 5 bases, and 14 bases lay in between. The CDR3 DNA sequence: TGTGCCAGCCGGGATAGCCAGCACAATGAGCAGTTCTTC. Protein product: CASRDSQHNEQFF.